This T cell receptor beta chain was profiled in a study of T cell responses to AZD1222 COVID-19 vaccine. As for the study in general: Recipients boosted at about 4 weeks or about 12 weeks are pooled.

Overall study findings and caveats: Females outnumbered males among donors, who were mostly white British; clonal diversity was possibly underestimated. Baseline seropositivity occurred in only 5 or 6 AZD1222 recipients.

Germline V gene sequence: CDR1 SGHDN, CDR2 FVKESK. The CDR3 covers 17 residues. The junction had 2 bases not matched to a gene; V was cut back by 0 bases and J by 0 bases. TCRdb's table, derived via immunoSEQ multiplex PCR, lists solely in-frame clones and lacks some. The sample includes approximately 150,000 clones, about 92% seen only once; the top ten take approximately 1%. As regards this clone: Its antigen is not identified.

Sequencing used peripheral blood, obtained on day 0 of AZD1222 vaccination. V usage is TRBV14 and J usage is TRBJ2-7, with 13 bases fitting TRBD2. The source of this sequence is an adult in good health. The CDR3 is CASSQERTSGGSYEQYF. CDR3 DNA: TGTGCCAGCAGCCAAGAGAGGACTAGCGGGGGCTCCTACGAGCAGTACTTC.